These T cell receptor beta chains were read from a single sample in a study of T cell responses to AZD1222 COVID-19 vaccine. This table comes from immunoSEQ multiplex PCR, and its TCRdb copy is limited to in-frame clones, with some not included. The sample contains tens of thousands of clones, around 82% of which appear only once. The sample consisted of peripheral blood, taken 28 days after the second AZD1222 dose. All receptors come from an adult who received the AZD1222 COVID-19 vaccine. Each CDR3 is given with its conserved first and last residue. The D gene is left open where the match is weak. Not every row has a clone size; where given, it reads once, few, many or a size class.

DNA	CDR3	J	V	D	size
TGTGCCAGTAGTATAGCGGGGGGGCCGGTGGGGCAGTTCTTC	CASSIAGGPVGQFF	TRBJ2-1	TRBV19	TRBD2	-
TGTGCCAGCAGTTTCAGGGGTAGGGAGACCCAGTACTTC	CASSFRGRETQYF	TRBJ2-5	TRBV12-3/TRBV12-4	-	once
TGCGCCAGCAGCCAAGGGGACAATTATTCACCCCTCCACTTT	CASSQGDNYSPLHF	TRBJ1-6	TRBV4-1	-	-
TGTGCCAGCAGTCCCCACCGCTACCCCTATGGCTACACCTTC	CASSPHRYPYGYTF	TRBJ1-2	TRBV6-2/TRBV6-3	-	-
TGTGCCAGCAGCGTAGAAGCCCGTTTGAACTATGGCTACACCTTC	CASSVEARLNYGYTF	TRBJ1-2	TRBV9	-	-
TGTGCCAGTAGTATCCCCAGTATGAACACTGAAGCTTTCTTT	CASSIPSMNTEAFF	TRBJ1-1	TRBV19	-	-
TGTGCCAGCAGCTCCCGGACTAGCGGGGGGGAGACCCAGTACTTC	CASSSRTSGGETQYF	TRBJ2-5	TRBV7-6	TRBD2	-
TGTGCCAGCTCAATAACCGGGACTAACTATGGCTACACCTTC	CASSITGTNYGYTF	TRBJ1-2	TRBV18	-	-
TGTGCCACCAGTGATCCAGGGGGCTCCCTCTCTGGGGCCAACGTCCTGACTTTC	CATSDPGGSLSGANVLTF	TRBJ2-6	TRBV24-1	TRBD1	once
TGTGCCAGCAGTTACGATTATCGGGGGAATTACGAGCAGTACTTC	CASSYDYRGNYEQYF	TRBJ2-7	TRBV6-5	-	-
TGTGCCAGCTCACCACTCGGGAACACCGGGGAGCTGTTTTTT	CASSPLGNTGELFF	TRBJ2-2	TRBV18	-	-
TGTGCCAGCAGCCTTTTAGCGGGAGGGCCTCAGGGTGAGCAGTTCTTC	CASSLLAGGPQGEQFF	TRBJ2-1	TRBV7-8	TRBD2	-
TGCGCCAGCAGCTTGGGACAACGCACAGATACGCAGTATTTT	CASSLGQRTDTQYF	TRBJ2-3	TRBV5-1	-	once
TGTGCCAGCAGTTACTCAGAGGGAGGAAGACGTTCACCCCTCCACTTT	CASSYSEGGRRSPLHF	TRBJ1-6	TRBV6-2/TRBV6-3	-	-
TGTGCCAGCAGCCCTAGACGGGGAGACCAGCCCCAGCATTTT	CASSPRRGDQPQHF	TRBJ1-5	TRBV7-2	-	-
TGTGCCAGCAGCTTCGGCCCGCTCAAGGGGGATACGCAGTATTTT	CASSFGPLKGDTQYF	TRBJ2-3	TRBV11-2	-	-
TGTGCCAGCAGTTCAGCGGCGGGGCGTGAAAAACTGTTTTTT	CASSSAAGREKLFF	TRBJ1-4	TRBV6-5	-	-
TGCGCCAGCAGCTTGGGGACAGCTACGAACACTGAAGCTTTCTTT	CASSLGTATNTEAFF	TRBJ1-1	TRBV5-1	-	-
TGTGCCAGTAGTCTCTTGCAGGGGACGGATGAAAAACTGTTTTTT	CASSLLQGTDEKLFF	TRBJ1-4	TRBV19	-	-
TGTGCCAGCACCCTAGGACAGGGCAGTGAAAAACTGTTTTTT	CASTLGQGSEKLFF	TRBJ1-4	TRBV6-5	TRBD1	-
TGTGCCAGCAGCTTGGCACGGGGGTCCAACATTCAGTACTTC	CASSLARGSNIQYF	TRBJ2-4	TRBV7-2	-	-
TGTGCCAGCAGCTTTGATTTAACGCAAGGAAACACCATATATTTT	CASSFDLTQGNTIYF	TRBJ1-3	TRBV5-4	-	-
TGTGCCAGCAGCCCCCGAAGTGCTAACTACGAGCAGTACTTC	CASSPRSANYEQYF	TRBJ2-7	TRBV11-2	-	-
TGTGCCAGCAGCTTAGGAAGACAAAATGAGCAGTTCTTC	CASSLGRQNEQFF	TRBJ2-1	TRBV11-2	-	-
TGTGCCAGCAGGGCCCCCAATCAGCCCCAGCATTTT	CASRAPNQPQHF	TRBJ1-5	TRBV6-5	-	-
TGTGCCAGCAGCTCCACAGTGAACACTGAAGCTTTCTTT	CASSSTVNTEAFF	TRBJ1-1	TRBV7-3	-	-
TGTGCCATCAGAGCCGCCGGGACCGGGACAGGAGATAGCTATGGCTACACCTTC	CAIRAAGTGTGDSYGYTF	TRBJ1-2	TRBV10-3	TRBD1	once
TGTGCCAGTGATGACAGGGGGGGTATGAACACTGAAGCTTTCTTT	CASDDRGGMNTEAFF	TRBJ1-1	TRBV19	TRBD1	-
TGTGCCAGCAGTTTAGGGGTTAGAAGTGGCTACGAGCAGTACTTC	CASSLGVRSGYEQYF	TRBJ2-7	TRBV5-5	-	large
TGTGCCAGCAGTCCTCTAGACTGGCCTGCGATCACCGGGGAGCTGTTTTTT	CASSPLDWPAITGELFF	TRBJ2-2	TRBV28	-	-
TGCGCCAGCAGTATTTTACCTTTTAACTATGGCTACACCTTC	CASSILPFNYGYTF	TRBJ1-2	TRBV10-2	-	-